One and the same sample provided the 10 T cell receptor beta chains below, sequenced in a study of cytomegalovirus exposure and HLA in healthy donors. This PCR relied on a set of 60 Vbeta primers and 13 Jbeta primers. Using immunoSEQ multiplex PCR, the repertoire was profiled, and TCRdb retains in-frame clones only, with some absent. The sample has some 150,000 clones, 81% seen once; the top ten hold roughly 13%. What was sequenced was PBMCs. These receptors all come from a woman in her fifties or sixties in good health and CMV-seronegative.

This chain links TRBV6-5 with TRBJ2-7, with unresolved D. The CDR3 loop spans 16 amino acids. Looked up from germline, CDR1 is MNHEY and CDR2 is SVGAGI. The V end lost 4 bases, the J end lost 3 bases, and 19 bases lay between the germline ends. The DNA for the CDR3 is TGTGCCAGCAGTTCACCCAACGCCAGGCCACTCTACGAGCAGTACTTC. It yields the protein CASSSPNARPLYEQYF.

Points on this clone: One end of the junction fails to match germline, which may point to a read error. The rearrangement joins TRBV7-9 to TRBJ1-4; D gene ambiguous. The germline CDR1 and CDR2 sequences are SEHNR and FQNEAQ (reference sequence). This CDR3 region has 15 residues. DNA of the CDR3: TGTTCCAGCAGCTTCGGGGATGCAACTAATGAAAAACTGTTTTTT. This gives the protein CSSSFGDATNEKLFF. The full variable domain, completed using reference TRBV7-9 and TRBJ1-4, is DTGVSQNPRHKITKRGQNVTFRCDPISEHNRLYWYRQTLGQGPEFLTYFQNEAQLEKSRLLSDRFSAERPKGSFSTLEIQRTEQGDSAMYLCSSSFGDATNEKLFFGSGTQLSVL.

The V call is TRBV7-2, the J call TRBJ1-1; 7 nucleotides agree with TRBD1. The CDR3 sequence is 17 residues long. Germline-derived CDR1 and CDR2 are SGHTA and FQGNSA. The J segment lost 5 bases and the V segment lost 4 bases, leaving 16 bases of the junction unmatched. The CDR3 sequence: CASSSRDSLYWGTEAFF. For the CDR3, the DNA is TGTGCCAGCAGCTCCCGGGACAGTCTTTATTGGGGGACTGAAGCTTTCTTT. Based on the CDR3 plus reference TRBV7-2 and TRBJ1-1, the full variable domain is GAGVSQSPSNKVTEKGKDVELRCDPISGHTALYWYRQSLGQGLEFLIYFQGNSAPDKSGLPSDRFSAERTGGSVSTLTIQRTQQEDSAVYLCASSSRDSLYWGTEAFFGQGTRLTVV.

The chain recombines TRBV9 with TRBJ2-1; D might be TRBD2 (7 bases). V was shortened by 0 bases and J by 5 bases, with 12 bases between the two germline ends. CDR1 and CDR2 from the germline V gene are SGDLS and YYNGEE. CDR3 size: 15 residues. In nucleotides, the CDR3 is TGTGCCAGCAGCGTAGAGGCGGGGGCTAACAATGAGCAGTTCTTC. The encoded protein is CASSVEAGANNEQFF.

The J gene is TRBJ2-2, the V gene TRBV7-9, with TRBD1 identical over 8 bases. The CDR3 has 15 residues. V was pared by 1 base and J by 7 bases, with 5 bases of the junction left unmatched. The germline V gene has CDR1 SEHNR and CDR2 FQNEAQ (reference sequence). The CDR3 loop is CASSLGTGRIGELFF. The DNA of the CDR3 is TGTGCCAGCAGCTTAGGGACAGGGAGGATCGGGGAGCTGTTTTTT. The variable domain in full, with the rest retrieved from reference TRBV7-9 and TRBJ2-2, is DTGVSQNPRHKITKRGQNVTFRCDPISEHNRLYWYRQTLGQGPEFLTYFQNEAQLEKSRLLSDRFSAERPKGSFSTLEIQRTEQGDSAMYLCASSLGTGRIGELFFGEGSRLTVL.

The chain combines TRBV6-5 with TRBJ2-7; 9 nucleotides match TRBD1. The CDR3 spans 15 residues. V gave up 4 bases and J gave up 2 bases; unmatched junction bases: 6. Germline CDR1 reads MNHEY; CDR2 reads SVGAGI. The CDR3 DNA is TGTGCCAGCAGTTTTGGGACAGGGCCCCCCTACGAGCAGTACTTC. It codes for CASSFGTGPPYEQYF.

The chain has TRBV19 and TRBJ2-1; TRBD2 matches 10 bases. V was pared by 5 bases and J by 8 bases, with 9 bases of the junction left unmatched. The CDR3 has 15 residues. Germline V gene lookup returns CDR1 LNHDA and CDR2 SQIVND (reference sequence). The CDR3 coding sequence is TGTGCCAGTAGTCCCGAACTAGCGGGGCGGGATGAGCAGTTCTTC. It is translated as CASSPELAGRDEQFF.

V and J are TRBV19 and TRBJ1-1, with D unresolved. The germline CDR1 and CDR2 sequences are LNHDA and SQIVND (reference sequence). This CDR3 has 14 residues. V was shortened by 3 bases and J by 3 bases, with 11 bases between the two germline ends. The CDR3 reads CASSIGLEDTEAFF. In DNA form, the CDR3 reads TGTGCCAGTAGTATTGGACTGGAAGACACTGAAGCTTTCTTT.

This chain connects TRBV29-1 to TRBJ2-3; D is possibly TRBD1 (6 bases). CDR1 and CDR2 (germline): SQVTM, ANQGSEA. The CDR3 sequence is 15 residues long. Trimming took 7 bases from V and 2 from J, leaving 19 bases between them. In nucleotides, the CDR3 is TGCAGCGCTGCCCTAACCTGGGGGCCCACAGATACGCAGTATTTT. Translation: CSAALTWGPTDTQYF.

The chain carries TRBV7-2 and TRBJ1-1; D may be TRBD1 (5 bases). V lost 7 bases and J lost 1, with 13 bases in between. Germline V gives CDR1 SGHTA, CDR2 FQGNSA. The CDR3 covers 14 residues. The CDR3 sequence: CASTRTGGNTEAFF. The CDR3 nucleotides read TGTGCCAGCACCCGAACCGGGGGGAACACTGAAGCTTTCTTT.